This TCR beta chain emerged from a study of shared clonotypes between healthy human individuals. Repertoires were generated with immunoSEQ multiplex PCR, while TCRdb's copy carries only in-frame clones and drops some. The table has millions of clones, roughly 93% seen once; the top ten hold about 0.41%. The material sequenced was naive CD4+ T cells from PBMCs. Subset defined: CD45RA+ positively selected. The sequence was collected from a man younger than 35 in good health. Some clones in this sample may be carry-over from other donors' samples.

The DNA of the CDR3 is TGTGCCAGTAGTAGGGAGGGCACTCGGAATCAGCCCCAGCATTTT. It translates to CASSREGTRNQPQHF. The V gene is TRBV19, the J gene TRBJ1-5; no reliable D call. V lost 4 bases, J lost 4 bases, and 14 bases lay in between. This CDR3 has 15 residues. CDR1 is LNHDA, CDR2 SQIVND, per germline (reference sequence).